Listed below are T cell receptor beta chains from one sample, sequenced in a study of T cell responses to AZD1222 COVID-19 vaccine. The data were produced by immunoSEQ multiplex PCR, yet TCRdb's version contains in-frame clones alone and is incomplete. The sample comprises some 150,000 clones, 87% of which are singletons, and roughly 9.7% rests with the top ten. The sequencing here drew on peripheral blood, taken 28 days after the second AZD1222 dose. These receptor sequences come from an adult who received the AZD1222 COVID-19 vaccine. Each CDR3 is given with its conserved first and last residue. The D gene is left open where the match is weak. Where a row states a size, it is once, few, many or the class of an expanded clone; other rows omit it.

>TRBJ2-1|13|.|TRBV6-6|.
TGTGCCATCCGGGGGGCTAACTACAATGAGCAGTTCTTC
CAIRGANYNEQFF
>TRBJ2-4|14|.|TRBV5-6|TRBD2
TGTGCCAGCAGCTCCCCGGGACTAGCTATCATTCAGTACTTC
CASSSPGLAIIQYF
>TRBJ2-3|14|.|TRBV15|.
TGTGCCACCAGCAGTATCCCAGGGCGGGATACGCAGTATTTT
CATSSIPGRDTQYF
>TRBJ2-3|16|.|TRBV9|TRBD1
TGTGCCAGCAGCGTAGTGGGACAGGGGGTGTCAGATACGCAGTATTTT
CASSVVGQGVSDTQYF
>TRBJ1-3|16|.|TRBV19|.
TGTGCCAGTAGTATAGACGCCGGGAGCTCTGGAAACACCATATATTTT
CASSIDAGSSGNTIYF
>TRBJ1-4|14|.|TRBV19|.
TGTGCCAGTAGTTCTAAGGGATCCGGAGAAAAACTGTTTTTT
CASSSKGSGEKLFF
>TRBJ1-5|15|.|TRBV19|.
TGTGCCAGTAGTCCAGAGACCAGGGGAACTCAGCCCCAGCATTTT
CASSPETRGTQPQHF
>TRBJ2-3|14|.|TRBV5-1|TRBD1
TGCGCCAGCAGCTTGTCCGCAGGGGGAGATACGCAGTATTTT
CASSLSAGGDTQYF
>TRBJ2-1|13|.|TRBV7-9|TRBD2
TGTGCCAGCAGCCCTGGGACTAGCGGGATTCAATTCTTC
CASSPGTSGIQFF
>TRBJ1-1|17|.|TRBV6-2/TRBV6-3|TRBD1
TGTGCCAGCAGTAAACGGACAGGGGGCCGGAAGAACACTGAAGCTTTCTTT
CASSKRTGGRKNTEAFF
>TRBJ2-5|15|once|TRBV7-2|.
TGTGCCAGCAGCTTAGCTCAGTCCCCACGAGAGACCCAGTACTTC
CASSLAQSPRETQYF
>TRBJ2-1|16|.|TRBV28|.
TGTGCCAGCAGTTTCCCTTTGGGGGACTCCTACAATGAGCAGTTCTTC
CASSFPLGDSYNEQFF
>TRBJ1-5|14|.|TRBV9|.
TGTGCCAGCAGCCCGGGCCTTCTAGATCAGCCCCAGCATTTT
CASSPGLLDQPQHF
>TRBJ2-1|15|.|TRBV5-1|TRBD2
TGCGCCAGCAGGGTAAGCGGGACCTCCTACAATGAGCAGTTCTTC
CASRVSGTSYNEQFF
>TRBJ2-7|14|.|TRBV27|.
TGTGCCAGCAGGAACAGGGCGACGGTTTACGAGCAGTACTTC
CASRNRATVYEQYF
>TRBJ2-6|15|.|TRBV9|.
TGTGCCAGCAGCGTAGGGGTCTCCGGGGCCAACGTCCTGACTTTC
CASSVGVSGANVLTF
>TRBJ1-2|13|.|TRBV6-1|.
TGTGCCAGCAGTGAAGTTGCAGGGTATGGCTACACCTTC
CASSEVAGYGYTF
>TRBJ1-6|13|.|TRBV7-9|.
TGTGCCAGCAGCTCAGTAGGGAATTCACCCCTCCACTTT
CASSSVGNSPLHF
>TRBJ2-1|16|.|TRBV2|TRBD2
TGTGCCAGCAGTGTATTCCTAGCGGGACCCACCAATGAGCAGTTCTTC
CASSVFLAGPTNEQFF
>TRBJ2-7|15|.|TRBV2|TRBD2
TGTGCCAGCAGTGCCCCCGGGACTAGGGGCTACGAGCAGTACTTC
CASSAPGTRGYEQYF
>TRBJ1-2|12|once|TRBV28|.
TGTGCCAGCAGATGGGCAGTCTATGGCTACACCTTC
CASRWAVYGYTF
>TRBJ2-1|12|.|TRBV10-3|.
TGTGCCACCTGGGACCCAAACAATGAGCAGTTCTTC
CATWDPNNEQFF
>TRBJ1-4|16|few|TRBV19|TRBD1
TGTGCCAGTAGTAGGGACAGGGACTCAACTAATGAAAAACTGTTTTTT
CASSRDRDSTNEKLFF
>TRBJ1-1|12|.|TRBV6-5|.
TGTGCCAGCAGTTACTCGGGCGGTGAAGCTTTCTTT
CASSYSGGEAFF
>TRBJ1-1|14|once|TRBV11-3|.
TGTGCCAGCAGCTTAGGGGGGGAGAACACTGAAGCTTTCTTT
CASSLGGENTEAFF
>TRBJ1-2|13|once|TRBV12-3/TRBV12-4|.
TGTGCCAGCAGTTACCAGGGGAATGAGGGCTACACCTTC
CASSYQGNEGYTF
>TRBJ2-2|14|.|TRBV3-1/TRBV3-2|TRBD2
TGTGCCAGCAGCCGGGGACTAGCTACCGGGGAGCTGTTTTTT
CASSRGLATGELFF
>TRBJ1-1|13|.|TRBV7-9|.
TGTGCCAGCAGCTTAATGGGGAGCACTGAAGCTTTCTTT
CASSLMGSTEAFF
>TRBJ1-1|13|.|TRBV4-3|.
TGCGCCAGCAGCCAAGCACGGGAAACTGAAGCTTTCTTT
CASSQARETEAFF
>TRBJ2-7|14|.|TRBV6-1|.
TGTGCCAGCAGTGAAGTCCTCTTCAATTTCGAGCAGTACTTC
CASSEVLFNFEQYF
>TRBJ2-1|14|.|TRBV29-1|TRBD2
TGCAGCGTTGAGTCGCTAGCGGGAGGCAATGAGCAGTTCTTC
CSVESLAGGNEQFF
>TRBJ2-2|16|.|TRBV7-2|TRBD1
TGTGCCAGCAGCTTAGGACAGGGGGCTCGAACCGGGGAGCTGTTTTTT
CASSLGQGARTGELFF
>TRBJ2-1|14|once|TRBV28|.
TGTGCCAGCATCCCTGGTGGCTCCTACAATGAGCAGTTCTTC
CASIPGGSYNEQFF
>TRBJ1-1|16|once|TRBV28|.
TGTGCCAGCAGCGCCCCTTCCTCCCACGTGAACACTGAAGCTTTCTTT
CASSAPSSHVNTEAFF
>TRBJ2-3|17|.|TRBV14|.
TGTGCCAACGAAATCGACTACGGGATGTCTAGCACAGATACGCAGTATTTT
CANEIDYGMSSTDTQYF
>TRBJ1-2|10|.|TRBV12-5|.
TGTGCTAGTGGCGTTGGGGGCTACACCTTC
CASGVGGYTF
>TRBJ2-2|20|.|TRBV2|TRBD2
TGTGCCATCCAGGGGATGCGACTAGCGGGCCGAATGGCGGACACCGGGGAGCTGTTTTTT
CAIQGMRLAGRMADTGELFF
>TRBJ1-1|13|.|TRBV18|.
TGTGCCAGCTCACAGGGGTCGAACACTGAAGCTTTCTTT
CASSQGSNTEAFF
>TRBJ2-5|13|.|TRBV18|.
TGTGCCAGCTCACCAGTTCGTGGAGAGACCCAGTACTTC
CASSPVRGETQYF
>TRBJ2-3|15|.|TRBV5-4|.
TGTGCCAGCAATAACCAGAAGCAGTTCACAGATACGCAGTATTTT
CASNNQKQFTDTQYF
>TRBJ1-2|14|.|TRBV27|.
TGTGCCAGCAGTGCCCGGGAGGGGGTCAGGGGCTACACCTTC
CASSAREGVRGYTF
>TRBJ2-1|13|.|TRBV21-1|.
TGTGCCAGCACCTCGGGGTTGTCCAATGAGCAGTTCTTC
CASTSGLSNEQFF
>TRBJ2-1|13|.|TRBV6-6|.
TGTGCCAGCAGTTGGGGTGCGGTGGGTGAGCAGTTCTTC
CASSWGAVGEQFF
>TRBJ2-1|17|.|TRBV7-2|.
TGTGCCAGCAGCTTAGCACCTATGGGGGGGCGCGTGAATGAGCAGTTCTTC
CASSLAPMGGRVNEQFF
>TRBJ2-7|15|.|TRBV5-1|.
TGCGCCAGCAGCCCGCAGGTTACTTCTCTCTACGAGCAGTACTTC
CASSPQVTSLYEQYF
>TRBJ2-1|15|.|TRBV27|TRBD2
TGTGCCAGCAGTTTCGCGGGAGGTCCCTTCAATGAGCAGTTCTTC
CASSFAGGPFNEQFF
>TRBJ1-2|13|few|TRBV2|.
TGTGCCAGCCGAAAAGGGGAGGACTATGGCTACACCTTC
CASRKGEDYGYTF
>TRBJ2-1|15|once|TRBV27|.
TGTGCCAGCAGTTTCGGTCAGGGGCCCCACAATGAGCAGTTCTTC
CASSFGQGPHNEQFF
>TRBJ1-5|15|few|TRBV28|TRBD1
TGTGCCAGCAGTCGCCGGGACAGAGAGAATCAGCCCCAGCATTTT
CASSRRDRENQPQHF
>TRBJ1-1|15|.|TRBV7-2|TRBD1
TGTGCCAGCAGCTTACAGGGGGACGGAGACACTGAAGCTTTCTTT
CASSLQGDGDTEAFF
>TRBJ2-1|14|.|TRBV29-1|.
TGCAGCGTTGTGGGAGAACCCTCCTACAATGAGCAGTTCTTC
CSVVGEPSYNEQFF
>TRBJ1-1|15|.|TRBV6-5|.
TGTGCCAGCAGTTACTCGGTGGCCCAGGTCGCTGAAGCTTTCTTT
CASSYSVAQVAEAFF
>TRBJ2-5|14|.|TRBV24-1|.
TGTGCCACCAGTGACCGGGACATCCAAGAGACCCAGTACTTC
CATSDRDIQETQYF
>TRBJ1-2|14|.|TRBV28|TRBD1
TGTGCCAGCAGTTTAGAAGACAGGGCAAATGGCTACACCTTC
CASSLEDRANGYTF
>TRBJ2-5|15|once|TRBV24-1|TRBD2
TGTGCCACCAGTGGCAGCGGGAGAGGCCAAGAGACCCAGTACTTC
CATSGSGRGQETQYF
>TRBJ2-7|16|.|TRBV13|.
TGTGCCAGCAGCTTAGGAGGGAGCCCCTCAAGAAACGAGCAGTACTTC
CASSLGGSPSRNEQYF
>TRBJ1-1|14|.|TRBV11-1|.
TGTGCCAGCAGCTTAGCGGGTGGTGGCACTGAAGCTTTCTTT
CASSLAGGGTEAFF
>TRBJ1-1|13|few|TRBV29-1|.
TGCAGCGTCGAGCGACAGATGAACACTGAAGCTTTCTTT
CSVERQMNTEAFF
>TRBJ2-3|16|.|TRBV3-1/TRBV3-2|TRBD2
TGTGCCAGCAGCCAATTTCTAGCGGGAGTGACAGATACGCAGTATTTT
CASSQFLAGVTDTQYF
>TRBJ1-6|18|.|TRBV9|TRBD1
TGTGCCAGCAGCACTCGGACAGGGGGCGGGGTGGACAATTCACCCCTCCACTTT
CASSTRTGGGVDNSPLHF